The 12 T cell receptor beta chains below come from one sample, sequenced in a study of blood T cell repertoires in COVID-19. Sequencing used immunoSEQ multiplex PCR; TCRdb keeps in-frame clones, though not all of them. In the table there are 200,000 to 250,000 clones, about 85% of which are singletons. Sample: PBMCs or T cells enriched from blood (not recorded which). The receptors derive from a man under 40 who had recovered from COVID-19.

The rearrangement uses TRBV7-2 and TRBJ2-3, with TRBD1 identical over 9 bases. V dropped 5 bases and J dropped 3; count of bases not matched to a gene: 6. The length of the CDR3 is 15 residues. CDR1 is SGHTA, CDR2 FQGNSA, per germline. The CDR3 DNA reads as TGTGCCAGCAGCGGTGGACAGGGGACTACAGATACGCAGTATTTT. Protein sequence: CASSGGQGTTDTQYF.

This chain connects TRBV12-5 to TRBJ1-2; the D gene is possibly TRBD1 (5 bases). V gave up 3 bases and J gave up 0 bases, with 14 bases separating them. CDR1 LGHNT and CDR2 FRNRAP come from the germline V gene. This CDR3 region has 16 residues. CDR3: CASGFSQGSPNYGYTF. The CDR3 nucleotides read TGTGCTAGTGGTTTTAGTCAGGGCAGCCCTAACTATGGCTACACCTTC.

This clone was counted a single time. J is TRBJ1-2 and V is TRBV6-5; possible D gene TRBD1, 5 bases. CDR1 and CDR2 from the germline V gene are MNHEY and SVGAGI. The CDR3 consists of 13 residues. Trimming cost V 5 bases and J 4 bases, with 11 bases left between them. CDR3 sequence (DNA): TGTGCCAGCAGTCCGAGTGGGGCCTATGGCTACACCTTC. Its translation is CASSPSGAYGYTF.

This chain joins TRBV4-1 and TRBJ1-3; D call uncertain. The CDR3 totals 17 residues. V lost 1 base and J 0 bases, leaving 13 bases between the germline ends. Per the germline V gene, CDR1 is MGHRA and CDR2 is YSYEKL. The CDR3 DNA reads as TGCGCCAGCAGCCAAGGTGTCTTAGTTGCCTCTGGAAACACCATATATTTT. Encoded protein: CASSQGVLVASGNTIYF.

DNA for the CDR3: TGTGCCAGCAGCTCGGACAGGGGGGGCGAGCAGTACTTC. This encodes CASSSDRGGEQYF. The V and J genes are TRBV7-2 and TRBJ2-7, with TRBD1 matching over 10 bases. This CDR3 region has 13 residues. Germline CDR1 SGHTA, CDR2 FQGNSA. V shed 4 bases and J 6 bases; nucleotides not matched to a gene: 3.

The CDR3 DNA follows: TGTGCCAGCACCCAGGGGTCAAAACCAACCTACGAGCAGTACTTC. It yields the protein CASTQGSKPTYEQYF. This chain links TRBV11-1 with TRBJ2-7; weak D call: TRBD1 (6 bases). Germline V lookup: CDR1 SGHAT, CDR2 FQDESV (reference sequence). Trimming cost V 7 bases and J 2 bases, with 18 bases left between them. CDR3 length: 15 amino acids. Looking up the rest from reference TRBV11-1 and TRBJ2-7 gives the full variable domain: EAEVAQSPRYKITEKSQAVAFWCDPISGHATLYWYRQILGQGPELLVQFQDESVVDDSQLPKDRFSAERLKGVDSTLKIQPAELGDSAMYLCASTQGSKPTYEQYFGPGTRLTVT.

V is TRBV19 and J is TRBJ2-2; maybe TRBD1 (5 bases). Between the trimmed V and J ends, which lost 9 bases and 0 bases, there was a span of 11 bases. CDR3 length equals 14 residues. Germline values: CDR1 LNHDA, CDR2 SQIVND (reference sequence). The CDR3 DNA is TGTGCCAGCCACCTGACAGCGAACACCGGGGAGCTGTTTTTT. It encodes CASHLTANTGELFF. Variable domain in full (rest from reference TRBV19 and TRBJ2-2): DGGITQSPKYLFRKEGQNVTLSCEQNLNHDAMYWYRQDPGQGLRLIYYSQIVNDFQKGDIAEGYSVSREKKESFPLTVTSAQKNPTAFYLCASHLTANTGELFFGEGSRLTVL.

CDR3 nucleotides: TGTGCCAGCAGCACCGGACAGGGGATGAGGGCTAATGAAAAACTGTTTTTT. Amino acids: CASSTGQGMRANEKLFF. The chain recombines TRBV7-9 with TRBJ1-4; TRBD1 matches at 9 bases. The germline CDR1 and CDR2 sequences are SEHNR and FQNEAQ (reference sequence). The J segment lost 3 bases and the V segment lost 5 bases, leaving 10 bases of the junction unmatched. The CDR3 spans 17 residues.

The V gene is TRBV19, the J gene TRBJ1-5, with D maybe TRBD1 (6 bases). The CDR3 covers 16 residues. Germline V gene data show CDR1 as LNHDA and CDR2 as SQIVND (reference sequence). Trimming stripped 7 bases from V and 6 bases from J, with 22 bases between. Here the CDR3 DNA reads TGTGCCAGTACCATTCAAGGGGGGGGTTCGGGTCAGCCCCAGCATTTT. It is translated as CASTIQGGGSGQPQHF. Combining the CDR3 with reference TRBV19 and TRBJ1-5 gives the whole variable domain DGGITQSPKYLFRKEGQNVTLSCEQNLNHDAMYWYRQDPGQGLRLIYYSQIVNDFQKGDIAEGYSVSREKKESFPLTVTSAQKNPTAFYLCASTIQGGGSGQPQHFGDGTRLSIL.

The genes are TRBV5-8 and TRBJ2-5, with D possibly TRBD2 on 6 matching bases. This CDR3 is built from 16 residues. Trimming took 2 bases from V and 5 from J, leaving 19 bases between them. Germline values: CDR1 SGHTS, CDR2 YDEGEE. Written as DNA, the CDR3 is TGTGCCAGCAGCTTCGGCCAAGCGGGCGTTGGGGAGACCCAGTACTTC. It codes for CASSFGQAGVGETQYF.

This chain links TRBV7-9 with TRBJ1-4, with TRBD1 as a possible D gene (5 bases). Per the germline V gene, CDR1 is SEHNR and CDR2 is FQNEAQ (reference sequence). This CDR3 contains 13 residues. Between the trimmed V and J ends, which lost 4 bases and 8 bases, there was a span of 11 bases. The CDR3 bases are TGTGCCAGCAGCTCAGAGCGGGGCGAAAAACTGTTTTTT. It translates to CASSSERGEKLFF.

The chain links TRBV28 to TRBJ2-7, with a weak D call TRBD1 (6 bases). The CDR3 contains 13 residues. CDR1 is MDHEN and CDR2 is SYDVKM in the germline V gene. Trimming shortened V by 7 bases and J by 2 bases, and 12 bases separated the two germline ends. The DNA of the CDR3 is TGTGCCAGCATGGGATACAGGGCCTACGAGCAGTACTTC. Amino acid sequence: CASMGYRAYEQYF.